This T cell receptor (beta chain) was captured in a study of cytomegalovirus exposure and HLA in healthy donors. Both 60 Vbeta primers and 13 Jbeta primers went into the PCR. Repertoires were generated with immunoSEQ multiplex PCR, while TCRdb's copy carries only in-frame clones and drops some. The sample has under 90,000 clones; about 70% are singletons. Study-level points and caveats: The presence/absence work took it that sequencing depth was about the same across donors.

As regards this clone: What it recognizes is unknown.

The CDR3 contains 14 residues. Germline assignment: CDR1 MGHDK and CDR2 SYGVNS. Trimming shortened V by 5 bases and J by 2 bases, and 12 bases separated the two germline ends. The sequence was obtained from a man aged 40-49 years in good health and CMV-seropositive. V gene TRBV25-1 combines with J gene TRBJ1-2; D not certain. The sample taken for sequencing was PBMCs. This CDR3 reads CASSPPGMNYGYTF. The CDR3 DNA follows: TGTGCCAGCAGTCCCCCGGGAATGAACTATGGCTACACCTTC.